Listed here are 8 T cell receptor beta chains from one sample, sequenced in a study of blood T cell repertoires in COVID-19. The protocol was immunoSEQ multiplex PCR, while the TCRdb copy is restricted to in-frame clones and leaves out a portion. The table shows roughly 140,000 clones, with 85% occurring only once. The sequenced sample consisted of PBMCs or T cells enriched from blood (not recorded which). The source is a woman between 40 and 50 years old who had recovered from COVID-19.

The chain joins TRBV6-5 to TRBJ1-1; 8 positions match TRBD1. Per the germline V gene, CDR1 is MNHEY and CDR2 is SVGAGI. CDR3 length equals 14 residues. J gave up 7 bases and V 11 bases, and 15 bases lay outside the gene matches. CDR3 sequence reads: CAAKDRVWGNEAFF. DNA of the CDR3: TGTGCCGCGAAGGACAGGGTTTGGGGAAATGAAGCTTTCTTT.

The chain uses TRBV18 and TRBJ1-3, with D maybe TRBD1 (6 bases). The CDR3 totals 15 residues. Germline CDR1 is KGHSH and CDR2 is LQKENI. Trimming removed 6 bases from V and 2 bases from J, with 14 bases in between. CDR3 residues: CASSEQGITGNTIYF. The CDR3 nucleotides read TGTGCCAGCTCCGAACAGGGTATCACTGGAAACACCATATATTTT.

The J gene is TRBJ1-2, the V gene TRBV5-8; no firm D call. V lost 0 bases and J lost 7, with 4 bases in between. The CDR3 has 11 residues. The germline V gene has CDR1 SGHTS and CDR2 YDEGEE. The CDR3 bases are TGTGCCAGCAGCTTGGTAGTTGGCTACACCTTC. It translates to CASSLVVGYTF.

A single count supports this clone. The CDR3 coding sequence is TGTGCCAGCAGCTTAGCTGCGGCTTCCGCCTACGAGCAGTACTTC. Amino acids: CASSLAAASAYEQYF. The chain links TRBV11-1 to TRBJ2-7, with unresolved D. The germline V gene has CDR1 SGHAT and CDR2 FQDESV (reference sequence). Trimming left V 0 bases short and J 2 bases short, with 11 bases between. This CDR3 region has 15 residues.

CDR3 loop: CASSLSRAHEQYF. The CDR3 nucleotides are TGTGCCAGCAGTCTAAGCAGGGCCCACGAGCAGTACTTC. The V call is TRBV27, the J call TRBJ2-7; tentatively, D is TRBD1 (5 bases). Per germline, CDR1 MNHEY and CDR2 SMNVEV (reference sequence). Deletions cut 5 bases from V and 5 bases from J, with 13 bases between. The CDR3 totals 13 residues.

V is TRBV29-1 and J is TRBJ2-3; D uncertain. CDR1 SQVTM and CDR2 ANQGSEA come from the germline V gene. The CDR3 extends over 13 amino acids. V lost 4 bases and J 2 bases, leaving 10 bases between the germline ends. In DNA form, the CDR3 reads TGCAGCGTTGTGGTTTACTACACAGATACGCAGTATTTT. Its translation is CSVVVYYTDTQYF.

The J gene is TRBJ2-7, the V gene TRBV13, with a tentative D call TRBD2 (6 bases). Germline V gene sequence: CDR1 PRHDT, CDR2 FYEKMQ (reference sequence). Between the trimmed V and J ends, which lost 6 bases and 2 bases, there was a span of 17 bases. The CDR3 is 15 residues long. As DNA, the CDR3 is TGTGCCAGCAGGGCGGGGACGGCAGCGACCTACGAGCAGTACTTC. Translating gives CASRAGTAATYEQYF.

The chain uses TRBV2 and TRBJ1-5; the D is unclear. The germline V gene has CDR1 SNHLY and CDR2 FYNNEI. V was clipped by 7 bases and J by 6 bases, with 13 bases between them. The CDR3 has 13 residues. The CDR3 DNA reads TGTGCCAGCACTTGGGAGTCGGGTCAGCCCCAGCATTTT. As protein: CASTWESGQPQHF.